Detailed here is one T cell receptor (beta chain). What it recognizes is unknown. This specimen belongs to a study of monozygotic twins with inflammatory bowel disease. Germline V gene sequence: CDR1 MDHEN, CDR2 SYDVKM. The length of the CDR3 is 12 residues. General study findings and limits: IBD patients displayed reduced TCRbeta diversity (inverse Simpson) when set against healthy co-twins. Ultimately, a single strong signal or clonotype associated with IBD was not supported.

Incorporation of UMIs carrying a 6-nucleotide sample barcode was performed by template switching. With the 5' RACE reads reprocessed, TCRdb shows one record per CDR3 protein and no DNA. The sample has more than 300,000 distinct CDR3 sequences. The receptor was isolated from a human donor with ulcerative colitis or Crohn's disease, or a healthy co-twin of an affected twin (not recorded which). The rearrangement joins TRBV28 to TRBJ2-3. The sample was blood. The CDR3 loop is CASSLGYGTQYF.